Listed here is a single T cell receptor (beta chain). Its specificity is not known. CDR3 length: 17 residues. The germline V gene has CDR1 SSHAT and CDR2 FNYEAQ (reference sequence). The data were taken from a study of monozygotic twins with inflammatory bowel disease. The study's findings and limits: Added variability in patient repertoires may stem from differing immunosuppressive treatments.

Someone took a 2.5 ml blood sample from each of the donors. TCRdb re-called the 5' RACE reads; every CDR3 protein appears as one record, without DNA. Here the sample table reports some 150,000 distinct CDR3 sequences. V is TRBV7-7 and J is TRBJ2-2; the D gene TCRdb calls, TRBD2, cannot be checked with no DNA. Sequencing input: blood. The origin of this receptor is a human donor with ulcerative colitis or Crohn's disease, or a healthy co-twin of an affected twin (not recorded which). The CDR3 sequence is CASSPGTSGRGPGELFF.